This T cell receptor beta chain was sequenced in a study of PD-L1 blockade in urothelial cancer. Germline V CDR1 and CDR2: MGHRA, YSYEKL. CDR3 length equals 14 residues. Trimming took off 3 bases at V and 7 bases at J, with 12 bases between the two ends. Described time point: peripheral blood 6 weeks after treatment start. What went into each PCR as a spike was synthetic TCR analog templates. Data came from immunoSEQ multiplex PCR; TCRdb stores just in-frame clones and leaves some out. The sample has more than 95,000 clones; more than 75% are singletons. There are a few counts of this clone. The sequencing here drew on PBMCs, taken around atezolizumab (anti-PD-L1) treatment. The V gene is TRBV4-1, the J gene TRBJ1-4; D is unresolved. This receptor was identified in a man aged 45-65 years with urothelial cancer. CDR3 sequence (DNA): TGCGCCAGCAGCCACCGCCGGAGTCTTGAAAAACTGTTTTTT. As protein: CASSHRRSLEKLFF.